A single sample is the source of the 11 T cell receptor beta chains below, sequenced in a study of T cells in Graves' hyperthyroidism and ophthalmopathy (dated 2019 in TCRdb). Library method: multiplex PCR. TCRdb shows the sequencer as Illumina HiSeq 2000. The TCR beta CDR3 regions were amplified from the RNA transcripts. A first-round RT-PCR of the TCR CDR3 used the HTBI primer set with the Qiagen OneStep RT-PCR kit. TCRdb trimmed the raw reads at Q25, called clones with MiXCR and kept productive beta chains. Rows matching on CDR3 protein sequence are summarized as one entry with the most common DNA and genes. For this sample there are about 560,000 distinct CDR3 sequences; 15% to 18% appear just once. In total, the top ten clones hold around 6.6% of the sample. Material for sequencing was blood. Receptor source: a woman aged 25-40 years with Graves' hyperthyroidism.

A few counts support this clonotype. The CDR3 sequence is CSARDHRGSSPLHF. The CDR3 nucleotides read TGCAGTGCTAGAGACCACAGGGGATCTTCACCCCTCCACTTT. The chain links TRBV20-1 to TRBJ1-6; TRBD1 matches 7 bases. V lost 0 bases and J lost 9; bases outside the gene matches: 5. This CDR3 has 14 residues. The V gene's germline CDR1 is DFQATT and CDR2 SNEGSKA (reference sequence).

Many counts were recorded for this clonotype. This sequence joins TRBV7-9 and TRBJ1-2, with 9 bases lining up with TRBD1. With V trimmed by 5 bases and J by 5 bases, 9 bases remained unmatched. The CDR3 is made up of 15 amino acids. The germline V gene has CDR1 SEHNR and CDR2 FQNEAQ (reference sequence). CDR3 sequence: CASSANRGRGYGYTF. CDR3 bases: TGTGCCAGCAGCGCCAACAGGGGGCGCGGGTATGGCTACACCTTC.

This clonotype was picked up many times. The V and J genes are TRBV6-2 or TRBV6-3 and TRBJ1-5; 7 nucleotides line up with TRBD1. V shed 5 bases and J 9 bases; nucleotides not matched to a gene: 13. The CDR3 sequence is 15 residues long. Germline V CDR1 and CDR2: MNHEY, SVGEGT. This CDR3 reads CASSKTGYSSGPQHF. The CDR3 bases are TGTGCCAGCAGTAAGACAGGGTACTCGTCCGGGCCCCAGCATTTT.

This clonotype was observed a few times. The CDR3: CSVEDGLGEMYTQYF. The CDR3 DNA reads TGCAGCGTTGAAGACGGTCTAGGGGAGATGTATACGCAGTATTTT. The chain couples TRBV29-1 to TRBJ2-3, with D perhaps matching TRBD1 or TRBD2 (5 bases each). Germline V gene sequence: CDR1 SQVTM, CDR2 ANQGSEA. This CDR3 is 15 amino acids long. V gave up 0 bases and J gave up 7 bases, with 17 bases separating them.

The chain carries TRBV27 and TRBJ2-7; 7 bases are shared with TRBD1. V lost 5 bases and J lost 7; bases outside the gene matches: 2. Germline CDR1 MNHEY, CDR2 SMNVEV (reference sequence). The CDR3 contains 11 residues. The CDR3 sequence is CASSTGEEQYF. DNA of the CDR3: TGTGCCAGCAGTACAGGGGAAGAGCAGTACTTC.

In the case of this clonotype: Since a much larger clone is just one base distant, this may be a read error. CDR3 in amino acids: CACSVGGVYYGYTF. As DNA, the CDR3 is TGTGCCTGTTCCGTAGGAGGGGTTTACTATGGCTACACCTTC. The chain carries TRBV30 and TRBJ1-2, with D possibly TRBD1 on 5 matching bases. The CDR3 length is 14 residues. Trimming left V 6 bases short and J 3 bases short, with 17 bases between. Germline values: CDR1 GTSNPN, CDR2 SVGIG (reference sequence).

J is TRBJ2-4 and V is TRBV11-2; D possibly corresponds to TRBD1 (6 bases). Trimming removed 6 bases from V and 0 bases from J, with 21 bases in between. Germline CDR1 SGHAT, CDR2 FQNNGV. CDR3 size: 18 residues. In DNA, the CDR3 is TGTGCCAGCAGTCTTAAAGCTCGTGGGGGACAAGCCAAAAACATTCAGTACTTC. Amino acids: CASSLKARGGQAKNIQYF.

This clonotype was seen repeatedly, ten times or more. The genes are TRBV11-2 and TRBJ2-7; D is unclear. V was cut by 7 bases and J by 1 base, with 14 bases left in between. Germline-derived CDR1 and CDR2 are SGHAT and FQNNGV. The CDR3 is made up of 14 amino acids. The CDR3 DNA reads TGTGCCAGCACCCACGTCCTCCGGTCCTACGAGCAGTACTTC. Translated, it gives CASTHVLRSYEQYF.

This clonotype showed up many times. The chain recombines TRBV6-6 with TRBJ1-1; D call uncertain. Germline V gene lookup returns CDR1 MNHNY and CDR2 SVGAGI (reference sequence). The CDR3 is 12 amino acids. V shed 0 bases and J shed 8 bases, with 7 bases lying between them. The CDR3 bases are TGTGCCAGCAGTTACTCCCGTCGGGAAGCTTTCTTT. It codes for CASSYSRREAFF.

This clonotype has ten or more counts. J is TRBJ2-1 and V is TRBV6-6; D is tentatively TRBD1 or TRBD2 (5 bases each). Germline V gene sequence: CDR1 MNHNY, CDR2 SVGAGI (reference sequence). CDR3 length: 12 residues. V lost 0 bases to trimming and J lost 9 bases, with 6 bases between them. In DNA form, the CDR3 reads TGTGCCAGCAGTTACTCTGGGGGTGAGCAGTTCTTC. Its translation is CASSYSGGEQFF.

This clonotype was picked up many times. V is TRBV6-2 or TRBV6-3 and J is TRBJ2-5; D is uncertain. Between the trimmed V and J ends, which lost 5 bases and 1 base, there was a span of 11 bases. The germline gives CDR1 MNHEY, CDR2 SVGEGT. The CDR3 covers 14 residues. The CDR3 bases are TGTGCCAGCAGTACCCCGAGGCCCCAAGAGACCCAGTACTTC. Residues: CASSTPRPQETQYF.